A single count supports the clone carrying this TCR beta chain. Its antigen is currently unknown. Germline V gives CDR1 SGDLS, CDR2 YYNGEE. Trimming removed 4 bases at V and 1 base at J, with 8 bases between. The CDR3 has 14 amino acids. Generated by immunoSEQ multiplex PCR, the TCRdb table keeps only in-frame clones and is missing some. The table records 35,000 to 40,000 clones, roughly 90% of them present only once. The source of the sample is a study of OX40 agonist ivuxolimab in advanced cancers. Findings and limits, study-wide: Low levels of normalized T-cell clonal expansion also appeared in some nonresponders.

Material: CD4+ or CD8+ T cells sorted from blood, obtained in a trial of the OX40 agonist ivuxolimab. This chain joins TRBV9 and TRBJ2-2, with D unclear. The TCR comes from an adult with an advanced solid tumor such as melanoma, head and neck, liver or kidney cancer. The CDR3 sequence is CASSQYRNTGELFF. The CDR3 DNA follows: TGTGCCAGCAGCCAATACAGGAACACCGGGGAGCTGTTTTTT.